This entry lists 25 T cell receptor beta chains sequenced from one sample in a study of blood T cell repertoires in COVID-19. Here immunoSEQ multiplex PCR was the method, and the copy in TCRdb shows in-frame clones only, minus some. The table shows roughly 78,000 clones, with 75% to 90% occurring only once. The sequencing sample was made of peripheral blood. Every receptor here comes from a woman older than 75 with acute or convalescent COVID-19.

This clone was detected only once. The chain couples TRBV15 to TRBJ2-5, with D unclear. CDR3 length: 14 residues. Germline CDR1 LNHNV, CDR2 YYDKDF (reference sequence). V was pared by 0 bases and J by 2 bases, with 7 bases between. The CDR3 DNA follows: TGTGCCACCAGCAGAGATAGAGAGCAAGAGACCCAGTACTTC. It encodes CATSRDREQETQYF.

The sample holds one count of this clone. The gene calls are TRBV5-4 and TRBJ1-2; 9 nucleotides match TRBD1. The CDR3 contains 13 residues. Per the germline V gene, CDR1 is SGHNT and CDR2 is YYREEE (reference sequence). J lost 8 bases, V lost 0 bases, and 2 bases had no gene match. CDR3 sequence reads: CASSLVGQGGYTF. In DNA form, the CDR3 reads TGTGCCAGCAGCTTGGTGGGACAGGGCGGCTACACCTTC.

The gene calls are TRBV5-4 and TRBJ2-1; TRBD2 matches 8 bases. Losses at the gene ends were 4 bases for V and 7 bases for J; bases not matched to a gene: 13. CDR1 SGHNT and CDR2 YYREEE come from the germline V gene (reference sequence). CDR3 length: 16 residues. The CDR3 nucleotides are TGTGCCAGCAGCCCGGCAAGCGGGAGTACAGGTAATGAGCAGTTCTTC. Translation: CASSPASGSTGNEQFF.

The V gene is TRBV20-1, the J gene TRBJ1-4, with no clear D. Trimming took off 7 bases at V and 3 bases at J, with 6 bases between the two ends. CDR3 length: 11 amino acids. Germline V gives CDR1 DFQATT, CDR2 SNEGSKA (reference sequence). CDR3 in amino acids: CSGLANEKLFF. In nucleotides, the CDR3 is TGCAGTGGGCTTGCTAATGAAAAACTGTTTTTT.

V and J are TRBV27 and TRBJ2-5; tentatively, D is TRBD2 (6 bases). CDR3 length equals 16 residues. V gave up 2 bases and J gave up 2 bases, with 15 bases separating them. The germline gives CDR1 MNHEY, CDR2 SMNVEV (reference sequence). The CDR3 nucleotides read TGTGCCAGCAGTTTAAGCCGCGGGACTGCTCAAGAGACCCAGTACTTC. Its protein product is CASSLSRGTAQETQYF.

In the case of this clone: The germline gene is not matched at one end of the junction; a read error may be the cause. The rearrangement links TRBV15 to TRBJ2-3; perhaps TRBD2 as D (6 bases). The length of the CDR3 is 14 residues. CDR1 LNHNV and CDR2 YYDKDF come from the germline V gene (reference sequence). Here the CDR3 reads CATSREAGTDTQYF. CDR3 nucleotides: TGTGCCACCAGCCGAGAGGCGGGGACAGATACGCAGTATTTT.

The rearrangement uses TRBV7-6 and TRBJ2-3; maybe TRBD1 (6 bases). The CDR3 has 15 amino acids. The germline V gene has CDR1 SGHVS and CDR2 FNYEAQ. The V end was cut by 0 bases, the J end by 3 bases, with 10 bases between. CDR3 DNA: TGTGCCAGCAGCTTAGCCGCCACAGGGACAGATACGCAGTATTTT. Protein product: CASSLAATGTDTQYF.

The chain has TRBV29-1 and TRBJ1-3; D call uncertain. The V and J ends lost 6 bases and 0 bases respectively, with 9 bases between them. The CDR3 spans 13 residues. Germline CDR1 and CDR2: SQVTM and ANQGSEA. CDR3 amino acids: CSVSVDSGNTIYF. Here the CDR3 DNA reads TGCAGCGTCAGCGTGGACTCTGGAAACACCATATATTTT.

V is TRBV13 and J is TRBJ1-2; 7 bases match TRBD1. The junction had 18 bases not matched to a gene; V was cut back by 0 bases and J by 8 bases. Germline-derived CDR1 and CDR2 are PRHDT and FYEKMQ (reference sequence). The CDR3 extends over 18 amino acids. The DNA of the CDR3 is TGTGCCAGCAGCTTAGGAATAACAACTACAGGGGTTGGAGGGGGCTACACCTTC. Its translation: CASSLGITTTGVGGGYTF.

CDR3 nucleotide sequence: TGTGCCAGCAGTGAAGCGAGGACAGAGACCTTCTATGGCTACACCTTC. This gives the protein CASSEARTETFYGYTF. This chain uses TRBV6-1 with TRBJ1-2; D may be TRBD1 (6 bases). V was pared by 0 bases and J by 4 bases, with 15 bases between. Germline CDR1 is MNHNS and CDR2 is SASEGT. This CDR3 has 16 amino acids.

The CDR3 region has the DNA TGTGCCAGCAGGGCGGGATCCCTCTCCTACGAGCAGTACTTC. It is translated as CASRAGSLSYEQYF. The chain uses TRBV6-5 and TRBJ2-7; a possible D gene is TRBD2 (6 bases). Germline assignment: CDR1 MNHEY and CDR2 SVGAGI. Trimming shortened V by 6 bases and J by 0 bases, and 12 bases separated the two germline ends. This CDR3 has 14 residues.

The chain has TRBV19 and TRBJ2-7, with 8 bases lining up with TRBD1. CDR1 is LNHDA and CDR2 is SQIVND in the germline V gene (reference sequence). The CDR3 runs to 14 residues. J gave up 3 bases and V 4 bases, and 5 bases lay outside the gene matches. In DNA, the CDR3 is TGTGCCAGTAGTAAGGACAGGGTGAACTACGAGCAGTACTTC. It translates to CASSKDRVNYEQYF.

The chain is built from TRBV7-2 and TRBJ1-2; possibly TRBD1 for D (5 bases). The CDR3 extends over 13 amino acids. The germline gives CDR1 SGHTA, CDR2 FQGNSA. The germline V and J ends were trimmed by 3 bases and 6 bases, with 11 bases remaining between them. CDR3 in DNA: TGTGCCAGCAGCTTTGGGGGGGTGGATGGCTACACCTTC. This gives the protein CASSFGGVDGYTF.

The chain's CDR3 is CATSPGHNGGNTIYF. For the CDR3, the DNA is TGTGCCACCTCCCCGGGACACAACGGTGGAAACACCATATATTTT. V and J are TRBV10-3 and TRBJ1-3; maybe TRBD1 (6 bases). Looked up from germline, CDR1 is ENHRY and CDR2 is SYGVKD. Trimming removed 10 bases at V and 3 bases at J, with 19 bases between. CDR3 length equals 15 residues.

The V call is TRBV3-1 (or the pseudogene TRBV3-2), the J call TRBJ1-1; 7 bases match TRBD1. J was trimmed by 11 bases and V by 5 bases; bases with no gene match: 5. Germline V gives CDR1 LGHDT, CDR2 YNNKEL (reference sequence). CDR3 size: 11 residues. CDR3 nucleotides: TGTGCCAGCAGCTTGACAGGGAATGCTTTCTTT. It specifies CASSLTGNAFF.

This clone was seen once. The V and J genes are TRBV5-6 and TRBJ2-7, with 10 bases matching TRBD2. CDR1 is SGHDT, CDR2 YYEEEE, per germline. The V segment lost 2 bases and the J segment 0 bases; nucleotides outside the gene matches: 2. This CDR3 comprises 15 residues. The CDR3 DNA is TGTGCCAGCAGCTTAAGCGGGAGGGCCTCCTACGAGCAGTACTTC. This translates into CASSLSGRASYEQYF.

The chain has TRBV10-3 and TRBJ1-2, with 10 bases fitting TRBD1. This CDR3 has 17 amino acids. V trimming: 2 bases; J trimming: 4 bases; junction bases outside the gene matches: 10. The germline CDR1 and CDR2 sequences are ENHRY and SYGVKD. In DNA form, the CDR3 reads TGTGCCATCAGTGAGGCGGGGACAGGGGATATTGGCTATGGCTACACCTTC. This sequence encodes CAISEAGTGDIGYGYTF.

This chain uses TRBV6-5 with TRBJ1-5; TRBD1 aligns across 10 bases. The germline CDR1 and CDR2 sequences are MNHEY and SVGAGI. This CDR3 has 15 residues. V lost 5 bases to trimming and J lost 2 bases; unmatched junction nucleotides: 3. CDR3 amino acids: CASSTGQGGNQPQHF. CDR3 sequence (DNA): TGTGCCAGCAGTACCGGACAGGGGGGCAATCAGCCCCAGCATTTT.

The chain combines TRBV5-1 with TRBJ2-7, with D possibly being TRBD2 (6 bases). Deletions cut 2 bases from V and 5 bases from J, with 14 bases between. Germline values: CDR1 SGHRS, CDR2 YFSETQ. This CDR3 has 14 amino acids. Here the CDR3 DNA reads TGCGCCAGCAGCTTTCGGCGGGGAAACAACGAGCAGTACTTC. It codes for CASSFRRGNNEQYF.

This sequence joins TRBV3-1 (or the pseudogene TRBV3-2) and TRBJ1-4; the match to TRBD1 covers 7 bases. Germline CDR1 reads LGHDT; CDR2 reads YNNKEL (reference sequence). The CDR3 loop spans 14 amino acids. V trimming: 4 bases; J trimming: 5 bases; junction bases outside the gene matches: 4. CDR3 sequence: CASSRGDRNEKLFF. CDR3 nucleotide sequence: TGTGCCAGCAGCCGCGGGGACAGAAATGAAAAACTGTTTTTT.

This chain uses TRBV11-2 with TRBJ1-6; D is undetermined. Germline V gene sequence: CDR1 SGHAT, CDR2 FQNNGV. This CDR3 is built from 14 residues. The V and J ends lost 5 bases and 4 bases respectively, with 9 bases between them. The CDR3 DNA reads as TGTGCCAGCAGCCCTAGGATGTATAATTCACCCCTCCACTTT. It encodes CASSPRMYNSPLHF.

The genes are TRBV6-5 and TRBJ1-1; the D gene is possibly TRBD1 (6 bases). Germline V gives CDR1 MNHEY, CDR2 SVGAGI. V dropped 2 bases and J dropped 7 bases, with 11 bases sitting between them. This CDR3 has 13 amino acids. In DNA, the CDR3 is TGTGCCAGCAGTTACCGGGACAAGTATGAAGCTTTCTTT. As protein: CASSYRDKYEAFF.

This clone was observed a single time. The CDR3 loop reads CASSLRQAREQYF. CDR3 nucleotide sequence: TGTGCCAGCAGCCTTAGACAGGCACGGGAGCAGTACTTC. This rearrangement joins TRBV11-2 to TRBJ2-7, with D perhaps matching TRBD1 (6 bases). Trimming removed 5 bases at V and 7 bases at J, with 15 bases between. The CDR3 sequence is 13 residues long. Germline loops: CDR1 SGHAT, CDR2 FQNNGV.

This chain links TRBV19 with TRBJ2-7; 10 nucleotides line up with TRBD2. The J segment lost 3 bases and the V segment lost 4 bases, leaving 12 bases of the junction unmatched. CDR1 and CDR2 (germline): LNHDA, SQIVND (reference sequence). The CDR3 runs to 17 residues. CDR3 DNA sequence: TGTGCCAGTAGTAGGGTCACTAGCGGGACTCTAAACTACGAGCAGTACTTC. Its protein product is CASSRVTSGTLNYEQYF.

This clone appeared a few times. The chain recombines TRBV7-7 with TRBJ2-5; TRBD2 matches at 10 bases. The V gene end was trimmed by 3 bases and the J gene end by 2 bases; junction bases not matched to a gene: 3. Germline V gene lookup returns CDR1 SSHAT and CDR2 FNYEAQ (reference sequence). This CDR3 has 15 amino acids. DNA of the CDR3: TGTGCCAGCAGCTTCCAAGCGGGAGGGCAAGAGACCCAGTACTTC. Amino acid sequence: CASSFQAGGQETQYF.